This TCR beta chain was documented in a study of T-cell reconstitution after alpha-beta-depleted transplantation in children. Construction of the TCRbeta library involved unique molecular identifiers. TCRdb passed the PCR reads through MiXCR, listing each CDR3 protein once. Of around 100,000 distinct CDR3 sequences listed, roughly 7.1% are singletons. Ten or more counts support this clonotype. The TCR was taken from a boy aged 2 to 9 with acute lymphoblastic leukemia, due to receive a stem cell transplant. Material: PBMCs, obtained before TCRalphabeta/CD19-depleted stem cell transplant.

CDR3 region: CAILAGEQFF. CDR3 in DNA: TGTGCCATTCTAGCGGGGGAGCAGTTCTTC. The chain carries TRBV2 and TRBJ2-1, with 9 bases fitting TRBD2. Germline loops: CDR1 SNHLY, CDR2 FYNNEI. Trimming took 10 bases from V and 10 from J; bases not matched to a gene: 2. CDR3 length: 10 residues.